This paragraph covers one T cell receptor beta chain sequence. Its antigen is not identified. One entry per CDR3 protein results from TCRdb running MiXCR on the reads. Of approximately 25,000 distinct CDR3 sequences in the sample, under 20% were seen once. This sample was taken from a study of T cell repertoires in cytomegalovirus infection. Across the study: Newly reported HLA-C-restricted and thoroughly characterized HLA-B-restricted CMV epitopes were employed. Indications came from public TCR beta signatures; they pointed to CMV infection and to a matching HLA type.

Study results and caveats: Predominance within the ex vivo response was attributable to HLA-C-restricted CMV-specific TCR beta clonotypes.

This clonotype originated in a human donor in good health (CMV status not recorded). Some clones in this sample may be carry-over from other donors' samples. Sample: CD8+ T cells from cultured PBMCs, taken from culture after CMV antigen stimulation.

The DNA for the CDR3 is TGTGCCAGCAGCTTGACAGGAGCCATGAACACTGAAGCTTTCTTT. This encodes CASSLTGAMNTEAFF. The rearrangement uses TRBV11-2 and TRBJ1-1; D possibly corresponds to TRBD1 (6 bases). CDR3 length: 15 residues. Deletions cut 3 bases from V and 0 bases from J, with 11 bases between. Germline loops: CDR1 SGHAT, CDR2 FQNNGV.